The TCR beta chain described here comes from a study of blood T cell repertoires in COVID-19. The wider study: COVID-19 samples, acute and convalescent, were from the United States, Italy and Spain.

The table lists this clone with a count of one. Trimming shortened V by 4 bases and J by 2 bases, and 4 bases separated the two germline ends. The CDR3 contains 11 residues. CDR1 is SGHTS and CDR2 is YDEGEE in the germline V gene. Profiled with immunoSEQ multiplex PCR; TCRdb holds only in-frame clones, not every one. The repertoire holds nearly 60,000 clones, 70% to 90% seen once, with approximately 4.5% in the top ten. Specimen: peripheral blood. This TCR derives from a man in his forties or fifties with active COVID-19. V gene TRBV5-8 combines with J gene TRBJ2-7; the D is unclear. DNA of the CDR3: TGTGCCAGCAGCCCAACCTACGAGCAGTACTTC. This codes for CASSPTYEQYF. The variable domain in full, completed from reference TRBV5-8 and TRBJ2-7, reads EAGVTQSPTHLIKTRGQQATLRCSPISGHTSVYWYQQALGLGLQFLLWYDEGEERNRGNFPPRFSGRQFPNYSSELNVNALELEDSALYLCASSPTYEQYFGPGTRLTVT.